This T cell receptor (beta chain) originates from a study of blood T cell repertoires in COVID-19. The table came from immunoSEQ multiplex PCR; TCRdb's copy has only in-frame clones and leaves some out. The table has more than 100,000 clones, roughly 79% seen once; the top ten hold around 8%. The germline gives CDR1 MNHEY, CDR2 SVGEGT. CDR3 size: 13 residues. Between the trimmed V and J ends, which lost 2 bases and 7 bases, there was a span of 11 bases. The genes are TRBV6-2 or TRBV6-3 and TRBJ1-2; D not certain. Sequences were obtained from peripheral blood. The origin of this receptor is a woman aged 55-69 years with active or convalescent COVID-19. The CDR3 bases are TGTGCCAGCAGTTACCGCGGGGAGTCTGGCTACACCTTC. Translating gives CASSYRGESGYTF.